This TCR beta chain was observed in a study of human T cells and chemical hapten exposure. V was cut by 1 base and J by 6 bases, with 10 bases left in between. CDR1 is SGHAT and CDR2 is FQNNGV in the germline V gene. The CDR3 has 13 residues. Study processing details: Ranging from roughly 23,224 to 700,000, TCR counts per sample had a median value of about 96,000. TCRdb redid the calling of the RACE reads with MiXCR, one entry per CDR3 protein. The authors' filters were not applied to this entry. The top ten clones hold 2.5% of a sample with fewer than 85,000 distinct CDR3 sequences, roughly 10% of them seen once. Time point described: patch test 2, 6 weeks after DPC sensitization. The sample's treatment: therapeutic diphenylcyclopropenone sensitization with weekly scalp DPC. This clonotype was observed many times.

This sequence joins TRBV11-2 and TRBJ2-7; D not certain. This sequence originates from a woman in her 30s with alopecia areata. Some clones in this sample may be carry-over from other donors' samples. This specimen was whole blood, taken in connection with sensitization to the hapten diphenylcyclopropenone (DPC). The CDR3 bases are TGTGCCAGCAGCTTAGCGATGCACGCCGAGCAGTACTTC. It codes for CASSLAMHAEQYF.